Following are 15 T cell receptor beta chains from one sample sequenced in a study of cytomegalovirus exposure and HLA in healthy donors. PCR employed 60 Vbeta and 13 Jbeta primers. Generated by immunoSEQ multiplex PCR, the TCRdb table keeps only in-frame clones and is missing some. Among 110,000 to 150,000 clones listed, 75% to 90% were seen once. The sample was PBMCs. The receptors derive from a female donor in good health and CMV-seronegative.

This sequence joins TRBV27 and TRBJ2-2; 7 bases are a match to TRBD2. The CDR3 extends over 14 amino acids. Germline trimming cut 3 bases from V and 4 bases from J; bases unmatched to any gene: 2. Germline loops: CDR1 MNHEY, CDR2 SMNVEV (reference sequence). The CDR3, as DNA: TGTGCCAGCAGTTTCGGACTAGTCACCGGGGAGCTGTTTTTT. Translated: CASSFGLVTGELFF.

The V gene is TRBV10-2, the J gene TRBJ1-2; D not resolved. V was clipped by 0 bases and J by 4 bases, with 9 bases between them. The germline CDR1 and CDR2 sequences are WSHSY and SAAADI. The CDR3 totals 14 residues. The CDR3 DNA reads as TGCGCCAGCAGTGAGTCCGAGGATTTCTATGGCTACACCTTC. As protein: CASSESEDFYGYTF.

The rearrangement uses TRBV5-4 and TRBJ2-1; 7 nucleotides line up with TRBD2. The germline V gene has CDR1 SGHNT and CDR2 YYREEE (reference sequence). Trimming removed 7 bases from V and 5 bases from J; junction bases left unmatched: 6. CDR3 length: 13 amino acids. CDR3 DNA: TGTGCCAGCGGAGGACTAGTTGACAATGAGCAGTTCTTC. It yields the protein CASGGLVDNEQFF.

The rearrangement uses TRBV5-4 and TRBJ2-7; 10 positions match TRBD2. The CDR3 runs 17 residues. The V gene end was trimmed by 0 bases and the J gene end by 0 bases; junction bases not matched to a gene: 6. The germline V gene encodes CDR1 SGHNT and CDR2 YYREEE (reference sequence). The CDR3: CASSLALAGVISYEQYF. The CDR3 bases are TGTGCCAGCAGCTTGGCCCTAGCGGGAGTTATCTCCTACGAGCAGTACTTC.

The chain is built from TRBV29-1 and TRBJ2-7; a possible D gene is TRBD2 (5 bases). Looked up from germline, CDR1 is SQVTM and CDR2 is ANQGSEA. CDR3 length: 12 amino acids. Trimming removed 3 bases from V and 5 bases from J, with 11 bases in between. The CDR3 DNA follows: TGCAGCGTTGAGGTAGGGCGGGACGAGCAGTACTTC. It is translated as CSVEVGRDEQYF.

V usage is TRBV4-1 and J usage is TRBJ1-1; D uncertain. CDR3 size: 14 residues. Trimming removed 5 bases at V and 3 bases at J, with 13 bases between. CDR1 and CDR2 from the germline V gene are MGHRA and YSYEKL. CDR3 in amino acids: CASSEGPPHTEAFF. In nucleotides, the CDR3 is TGCGCCAGCAGCGAGGGCCCTCCCCACACTGAAGCTTTCTTT.

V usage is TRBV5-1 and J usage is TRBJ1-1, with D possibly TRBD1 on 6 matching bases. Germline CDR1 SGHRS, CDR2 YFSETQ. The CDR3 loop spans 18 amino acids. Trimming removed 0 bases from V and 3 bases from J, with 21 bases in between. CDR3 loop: CASSLGPQGYGWDTEAFF. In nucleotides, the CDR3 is TGCGCCAGCAGCTTGGGACCACAGGGATACGGTTGGGACACTGAAGCTTTCTTT.

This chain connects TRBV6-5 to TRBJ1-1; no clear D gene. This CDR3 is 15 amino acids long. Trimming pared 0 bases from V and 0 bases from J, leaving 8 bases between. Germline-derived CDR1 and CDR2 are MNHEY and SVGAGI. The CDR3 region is CASSYSRSLNTEAFF. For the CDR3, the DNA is TGTGCCAGCAGTTACTCGAGGAGCCTGAACACTGAAGCTTTCTTT.

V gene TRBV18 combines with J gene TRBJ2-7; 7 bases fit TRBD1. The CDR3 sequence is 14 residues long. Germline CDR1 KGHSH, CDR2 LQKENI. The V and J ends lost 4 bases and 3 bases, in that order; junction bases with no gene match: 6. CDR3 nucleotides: TGTGCCAGCTCACAACAGGGGCCCGACTACGAGCAGTACTTC. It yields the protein CASSQQGPDYEQYF.

CDR3 sequence (DNA): TGCGCCAGCAGCCCCCCGGGAGGGCAGGGGGAGACCCAGTACTTC. Translation gives CASSPPGGQGETQYF. This chain uses TRBV5-1 with TRBJ2-5, with 8 positions matching TRBD2. Germline V lookup: CDR1 SGHRS, CDR2 YFSETQ. The CDR3 contains 15 residues. V was clipped by 4 bases and J by 5 bases; unmatched bases: 10.

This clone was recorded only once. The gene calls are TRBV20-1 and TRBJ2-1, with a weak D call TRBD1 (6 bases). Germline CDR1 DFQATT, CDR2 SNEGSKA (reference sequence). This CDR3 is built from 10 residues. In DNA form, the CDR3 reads TGCAGGACAGGACACAATGAGCAGTTCTTC. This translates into CRTGHNEQFF.

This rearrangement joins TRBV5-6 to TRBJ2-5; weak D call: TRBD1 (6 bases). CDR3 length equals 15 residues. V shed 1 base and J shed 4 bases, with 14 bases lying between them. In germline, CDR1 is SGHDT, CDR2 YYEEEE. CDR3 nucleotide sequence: TGTGCCAGCAGCTTGAAAACAGGGCCGGGAGAGACCCAGTACTTC. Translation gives CASSLKTGPGETQYF.

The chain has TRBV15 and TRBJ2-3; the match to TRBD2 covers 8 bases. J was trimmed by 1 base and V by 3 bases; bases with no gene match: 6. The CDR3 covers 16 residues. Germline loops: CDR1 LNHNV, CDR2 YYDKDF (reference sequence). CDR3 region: CATSRGPAGGTDTQYF. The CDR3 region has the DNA TGTGCCACCAGCAGGGGCCCAGCGGGAGGCACAGATACGCAGTATTTT.

CDR3 in DNA: TGCGCCAGCAGTGAGTCGGGGGCGCGTGGGGCCAACGTCCTGACTTTC. Its protein is CASSESGARGANVLTF. The chain uses TRBV10-1 and TRBJ2-6, with D possibly being TRBD1 (6 bases). The ends were cut back, 0 bases at V and 3 bases at J, with 9 bases in the middle. The CDR3 has 16 residues. CDR1 WNHNN and CDR2 SYGVQD come from the germline V gene (reference sequence).

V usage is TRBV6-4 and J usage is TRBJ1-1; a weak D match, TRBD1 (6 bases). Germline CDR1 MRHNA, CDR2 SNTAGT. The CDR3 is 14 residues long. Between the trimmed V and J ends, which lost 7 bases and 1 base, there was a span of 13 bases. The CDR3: CASKKDSQNTEAFF. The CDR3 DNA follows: TGTGCCAGCAAGAAGGACAGTCAGAACACTGAAGCTTTCTTT.